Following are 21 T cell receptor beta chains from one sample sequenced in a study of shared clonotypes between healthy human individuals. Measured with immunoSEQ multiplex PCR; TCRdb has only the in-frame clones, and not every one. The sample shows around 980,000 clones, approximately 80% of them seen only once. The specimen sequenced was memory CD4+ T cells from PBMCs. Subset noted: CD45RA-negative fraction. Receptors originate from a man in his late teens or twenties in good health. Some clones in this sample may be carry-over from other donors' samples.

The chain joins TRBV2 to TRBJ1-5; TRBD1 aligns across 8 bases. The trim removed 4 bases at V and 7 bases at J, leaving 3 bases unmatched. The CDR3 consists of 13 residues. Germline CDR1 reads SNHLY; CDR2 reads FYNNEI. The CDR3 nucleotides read TGTGCCAGCAGTGTGACAGGGGAACAGCCCCAGCATTTT. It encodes CASSVTGEQPQHF.

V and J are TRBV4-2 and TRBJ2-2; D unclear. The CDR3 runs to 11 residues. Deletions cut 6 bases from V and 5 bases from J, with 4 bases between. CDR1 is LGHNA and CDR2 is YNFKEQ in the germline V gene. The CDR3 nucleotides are TGTGCCAGCAGTAGTACCGGGGAGCTGTTTTTT. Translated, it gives CASSSTGELFF.

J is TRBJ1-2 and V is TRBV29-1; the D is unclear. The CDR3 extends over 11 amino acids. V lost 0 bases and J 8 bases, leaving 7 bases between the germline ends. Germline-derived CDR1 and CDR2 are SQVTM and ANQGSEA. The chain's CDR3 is CSVEDWVGYTF. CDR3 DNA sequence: TGCAGCGTTGAAGATTGGGTAGGCTACACCTTC.

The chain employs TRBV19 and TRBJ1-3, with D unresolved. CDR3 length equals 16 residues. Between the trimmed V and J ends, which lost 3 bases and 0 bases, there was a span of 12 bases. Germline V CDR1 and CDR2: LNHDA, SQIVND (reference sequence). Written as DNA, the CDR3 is TGTGCCAGTAGTATGAACCGGGGTTCCTCTGGAAACACCATATATTTT. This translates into CASSMNRGSSGNTIYF.

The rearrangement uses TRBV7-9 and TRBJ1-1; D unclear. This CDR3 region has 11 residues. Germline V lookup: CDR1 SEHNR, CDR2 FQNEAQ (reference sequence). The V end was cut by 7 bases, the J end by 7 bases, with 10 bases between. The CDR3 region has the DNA TGTGCCAGCACTTGGGAGGGTGAAGCTTTCTTT. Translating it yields CASTWEGEAFF.

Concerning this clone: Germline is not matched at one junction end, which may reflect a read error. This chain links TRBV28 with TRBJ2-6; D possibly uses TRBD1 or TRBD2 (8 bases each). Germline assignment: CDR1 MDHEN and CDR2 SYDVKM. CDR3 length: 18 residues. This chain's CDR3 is CASSSLRDRFSGVNVLTF. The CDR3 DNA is TGTGCCAGCAGTTCTCTCCGGGACAGGTTTAGCGGGGTCAACGTCCTGACTTTC. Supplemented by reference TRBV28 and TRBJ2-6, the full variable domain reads DVKVTQSSRYLVKRTGEKVFLECVQDMDHENMFWYRQDPGLGLRLIYFSYDVKMKEKGDIPEGYSVSREKKERFSLILESASTNQTSMYLCASSSLRDRFSGVNVLTFGAGSRLTVL.

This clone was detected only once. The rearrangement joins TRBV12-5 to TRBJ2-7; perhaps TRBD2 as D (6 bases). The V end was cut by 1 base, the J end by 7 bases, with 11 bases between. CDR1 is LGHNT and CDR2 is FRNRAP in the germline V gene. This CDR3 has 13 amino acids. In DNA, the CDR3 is TGTGCTAGTGGTTTGGGGGACCGGGGGGAGCAGTACTTC. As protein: CASGLGDRGEQYF.

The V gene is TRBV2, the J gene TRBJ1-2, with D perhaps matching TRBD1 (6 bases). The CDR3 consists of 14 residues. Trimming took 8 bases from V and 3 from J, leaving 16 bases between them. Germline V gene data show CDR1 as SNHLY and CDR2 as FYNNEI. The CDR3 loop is CASLYRAGDYGYTF. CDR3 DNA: TGTGCCAGCCTATACAGGGCAGGGGACTATGGCTACACCTTC.

The CDR3 DNA reads as TGTGCCTGGAGTGGTGTCGCGGGCGAGACCCAGTACTTC. Translation: CAWSGVAGETQYF. This rearrangement joins TRBV30 to TRBJ2-5, with D maybe TRBD2 (5 bases). The CDR3 contains 13 residues. Germline V gene lookup returns CDR1 GTSNPN and CDR2 SVGIG (reference sequence). The V and J ends lost 1 base and 5 bases respectively, with 11 bases between them.

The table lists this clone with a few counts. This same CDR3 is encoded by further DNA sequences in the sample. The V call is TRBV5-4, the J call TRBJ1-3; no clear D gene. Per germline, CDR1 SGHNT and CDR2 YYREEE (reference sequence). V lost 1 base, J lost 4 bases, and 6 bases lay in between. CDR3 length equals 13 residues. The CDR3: CASSLPEGNTIYF. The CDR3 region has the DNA TGTGCCAGCAGCTTGCCCGAGGGAAACACCATATATTTT.

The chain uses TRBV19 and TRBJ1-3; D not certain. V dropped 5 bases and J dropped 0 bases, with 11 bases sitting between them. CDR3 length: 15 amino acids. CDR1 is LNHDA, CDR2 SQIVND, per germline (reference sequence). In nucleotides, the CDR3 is TGTGCCAGTAGTGCGACCGTGAGCTCTGGAAACACCATATATTTT. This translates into CASSATVSSGNTIYF.

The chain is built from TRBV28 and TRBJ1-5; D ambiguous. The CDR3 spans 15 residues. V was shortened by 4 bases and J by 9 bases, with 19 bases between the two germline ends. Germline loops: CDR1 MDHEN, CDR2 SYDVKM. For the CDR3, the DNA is TGTGCCAGCAGTTCCCCTCCGGCCCAGGCTGGGCCCCAGCATTTT. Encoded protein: CASSSPPAQAGPQHF.

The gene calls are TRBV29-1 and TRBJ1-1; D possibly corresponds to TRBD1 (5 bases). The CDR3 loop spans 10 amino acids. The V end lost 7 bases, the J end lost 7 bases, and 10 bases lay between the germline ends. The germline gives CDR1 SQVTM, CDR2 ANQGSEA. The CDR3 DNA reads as TGCAGCGCTGGACATAATGAAGCTTTCTTT. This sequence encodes CSAGHNEAFF.

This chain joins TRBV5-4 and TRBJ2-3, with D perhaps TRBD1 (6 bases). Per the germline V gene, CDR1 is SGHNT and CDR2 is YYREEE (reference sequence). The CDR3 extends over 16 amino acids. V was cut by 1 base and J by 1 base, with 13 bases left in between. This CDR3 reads CASSLFLGGGTDTQYF. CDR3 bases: TGTGCCAGCAGCTTGTTTTTAGGGGGAGGCACAGATACGCAGTATTTT.

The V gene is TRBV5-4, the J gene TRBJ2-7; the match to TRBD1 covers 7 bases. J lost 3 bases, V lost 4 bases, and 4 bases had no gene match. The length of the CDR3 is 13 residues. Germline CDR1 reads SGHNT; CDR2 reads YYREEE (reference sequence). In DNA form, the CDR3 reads TGTGCCAGCAGCACGGGACAGCACTACGAGCAGTACTTC. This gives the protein CASSTGQHYEQYF.

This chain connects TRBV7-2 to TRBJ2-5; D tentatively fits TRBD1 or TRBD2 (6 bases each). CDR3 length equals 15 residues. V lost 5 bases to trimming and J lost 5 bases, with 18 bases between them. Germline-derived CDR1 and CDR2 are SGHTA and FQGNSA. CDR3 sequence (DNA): TGTGCCAGCAGCCCCCGACAGGTGGGGGGCGAGACCCAGTACTTC. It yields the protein CASSPRQVGGETQYF.

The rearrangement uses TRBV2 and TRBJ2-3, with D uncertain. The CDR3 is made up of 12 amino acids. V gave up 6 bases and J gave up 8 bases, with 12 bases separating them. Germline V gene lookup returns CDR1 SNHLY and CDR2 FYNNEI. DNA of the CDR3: TGTGCCAGCAGGCCGGCCCCTAGTACGCAGTATTTT. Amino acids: CASRPAPSTQYF. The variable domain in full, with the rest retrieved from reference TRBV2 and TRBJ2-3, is EPEVTQTPSHQVTQMGQEVILRCVPISNHLYFYWYRQILGQKVEFLVSFYNNEISEKSEIFDDQFSVERPDGSNFTLKIRSTKLEDSAMYFCASRPAPSTQYFGPGTRLTVL.

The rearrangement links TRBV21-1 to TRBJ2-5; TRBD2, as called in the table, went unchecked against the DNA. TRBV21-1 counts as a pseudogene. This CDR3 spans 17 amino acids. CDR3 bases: TGTGCCAGCAGCAAAGTCCAACTAGCGGGACTCCAAGAGACCCAGTACTTC. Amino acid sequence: CASSKVQLAGLQETQYF.

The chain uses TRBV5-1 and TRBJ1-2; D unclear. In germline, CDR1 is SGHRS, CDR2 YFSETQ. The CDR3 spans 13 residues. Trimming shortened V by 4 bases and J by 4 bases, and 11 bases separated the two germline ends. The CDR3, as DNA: TGCGCCAGCAGCCCCGGTATTACCTATGGCTACACCTTC. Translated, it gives CASSPGITYGYTF.

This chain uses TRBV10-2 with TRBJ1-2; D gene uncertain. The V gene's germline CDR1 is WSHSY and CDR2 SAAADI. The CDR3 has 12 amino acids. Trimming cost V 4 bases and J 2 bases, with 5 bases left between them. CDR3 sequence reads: CASSGENYGYTF. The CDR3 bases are TGCGCCAGCAGTGGAGAAAACTATGGCTACACCTTC.

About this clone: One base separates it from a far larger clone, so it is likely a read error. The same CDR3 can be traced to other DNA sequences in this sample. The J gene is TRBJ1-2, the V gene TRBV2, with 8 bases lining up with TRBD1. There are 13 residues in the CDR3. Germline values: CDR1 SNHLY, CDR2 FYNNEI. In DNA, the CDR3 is TGTGCCAGCAGTGAGTCAGGGGGCCGTGGCTATACCTTC. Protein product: CASSESGGRGYTF.